Below, 12 T cell receptor beta chains from the same sample are listed, as sequenced in a study of T cell repertoires in cytomegalovirus infection. For these receptors, no antigen is known. From the reads, TCRdb called clonotypes with MiXCR, one entry per CDR3 protein. This table holds 49,000 or so distinct CDR3 sequences, about a fifth found once. Sequenced here: CD8+ T cells from cultured PBMCs, sampled from culture after CMV antigen stimulation. These receptors all stem from a human donor in good health (CMV status not recorded). Some clones in this sample may be carry-over from other donors' samples.

This chain connects TRBV15 to TRBJ2-3; D unclear. Per germline, CDR1 LNHNV and CDR2 YYDKDF (reference sequence). V was clipped by 1 base and J by 0 bases, with 2 bases between them. The CDR3 is made up of 13 amino acids. The CDR3 loop is CATSRASTDTQYF. The CDR3 DNA sequence: TGTGCCACCAGCAGAGCTAGCACAGATACGCAGTATTTT.

In its sample, this clonotype was seen many times. The chain employs TRBV12-3 or TRBV12-4 and TRBJ1-4; 9 bases map to TRBD1. CDR3 length: 14 amino acids. With 10 bases clipped from V and 4 bases from J, the junction kept 7 bases outside the gene matches. This chain's CDR3 is CATAPGQGNEKLFF. CDR3 DNA sequence: TGTGCCACCGCGCCGGGACAGGGTAATGAAAAACTGTTTTTT.

This clonotype has ten or more counts. V gene TRBV19 combines with J gene TRBJ2-7, with D perhaps matching TRBD1 (5 bases). V was shortened by 5 bases and J by 1 base, with 18 bases between the two germline ends. Germline V lookup: CDR1 LNHDA, CDR2 SQIVND (reference sequence). There are 16 residues in the CDR3. CDR3 region: CASSGRSRVGSYEQYF. The CDR3 DNA is TGTGCCAGTAGTGGCCGTAGCAGGGTGGGGTCCTACGAGCAGTACTTC.

The chain is built from TRBV19 and TRBJ2-1; D remains ambiguous. Trimming removed 2 bases at V and 2 bases at J, with 7 bases between. Germline values: CDR1 LNHDA, CDR2 SQIVND (reference sequence). The CDR3 extends over 14 amino acids. The DNA for the CDR3 is TGTGCCAGTAGTATAATTGGGGCCTACAATGAGCAGTTCTTC. Translating it yields CASSIIGAYNEQFF.

The table lists this clonotype with many counts. V and J are TRBV6-2 or TRBV6-3 and TRBJ2-1; D gene ambiguous. Germline-derived CDR1 and CDR2 are MNHEY and SVGEGT. The CDR3 has 12 residues. V was shortened by 6 bases and J by 9 bases, with 12 bases between the two germline ends. CDR3 sequence: CASSPDGSEQFF. As DNA, the CDR3 is TGTGCCAGCAGCCCCGATGGAAGTGAGCAGTTCTTC.

The V gene is TRBV19, the J gene TRBJ2-7; D might be TRBD2 (5 bases). Germline CDR1 reads LNHDA; CDR2 reads SQIVND (reference sequence). V shed 1 base and J shed 2 bases, with 9 bases lying between them. There are 14 residues in the CDR3. The CDR3: CASSIGAETYEQYF. CDR3 DNA: TGTGCCAGTAGTATAGGAGCGGAAACCTACGAGCAGTACTTC.

This clonotype was counted at least ten times. The V call is TRBV12-3 or TRBV12-4, the J call TRBJ2-2; a weak D match, TRBD1 (5 bases). Trimming took off 5 bases at V and 5 bases at J, with 6 bases between the two ends. The CDR3 length is 12 residues. Here the CDR3 reads CASSQGTGELFF. DNA of the CDR3: TGTGCCAGCAGTCAGGGTACCGGGGAGCTGTTTTTT.

This clonotype occurred a few times. The gene calls are TRBV19 and TRBJ1-5; D is ambiguous. This CDR3 spans 15 amino acids. Trimming took off 0 bases at V and 1 base at J, with 7 bases between the two ends. Germline CDR1 is LNHDA and CDR2 is SQIVND (reference sequence). The CDR3 protein is CASSIDAGSNQPQHF. The CDR3 DNA reads TGTGCCAGTAGTATAGATGCAGGCAGCAATCAGCCCCAGCATTTT.

This clonotype has only a few counts. The genes are TRBV6-1 and TRBJ2-7, with 7 bases identical to TRBD1. Germline V gene lookup returns CDR1 MNHNS and CDR2 SASEGT. CDR3 length equals 14 residues. The V and J ends lost 8 bases and 0 bases, in that order; junction bases with no gene match: 7. The CDR3 nucleotides are TGTGCCAGCTCCCAATGGGACAGCTCCTACGAGCAGTACTTC. Amino acids: CASSQWDSSYEQYF.

This clonotype was seen many times. The chain combines TRBV7-2 with TRBJ1-6; TRBD1 is a possible D gene (5 bases). V lost 2 bases and J 6 bases, leaving 11 bases between the germline ends. From germline, CDR1 is SGHTA and CDR2 FQGNSA. CDR3 length: 15 amino acids. CDR3 residues: CASSLYGTANSPLHF. CDR3 DNA sequence: TGTGCCAGCAGCTTATATGGGACGGCTAATTCACCCCTCCACTTT.

This clonotype showed up just a few times. The genes are TRBV7-9 and TRBJ2-7; the match to TRBD1 covers 8 bases. CDR3 length: 15 residues. Germline assignment: CDR1 SEHNR and CDR2 FQNEAQ (reference sequence). Trimming cost V 5 bases and J 2 bases; bases outside gene matches: 8. CDR3 protein: CASSPPGTGAYEQYF. The CDR3 bases are TGTGCCAGCAGCCCCCCCGGGACAGGAGCCTACGAGCAGTACTTC.

The chain combines TRBV4-1 with TRBJ2-7; D is undetermined. The V end lost 1 base, the J end lost 3 bases, and 4 bases lay between the germline ends. CDR3 length: 12 amino acids. The germline V gene has CDR1 MGHRA and CDR2 YSYEKL. The CDR3 bases are TGCGCCAGCAGCCAAGGCTTCTACGAGCAGTACTTC. Protein sequence: CASSQGFYEQYF.